Below are 14 T cell receptor beta chains sequenced from a single sample in a study of blood T cell repertoires in COVID-19. Assay: immunoSEQ multiplex PCR; the TCRdb copy retains only in-frame clones and omits some. Of tens of thousands of clones in the sample, 83% are singletons; the top ten hold roughly 30%. The source material was peripheral blood. All receptors come from a woman older than 75 with acute or convalescent COVID-19.

This chain connects TRBV6-5 to TRBJ2-1; D is ambiguous. Per the germline V gene, CDR1 is MNHEY and CDR2 is SVGAGI. Trimming removed 0 bases at V and 4 bases at J, with 13 bases between. CDR3 length: 16 residues. DNA for the CDR3: TGTGCCAGCAGTTACTCCCATGACGGAGAATACAATGAGCAGTTCTTC. The encoded protein is CASSYSHDGEYNEQFF.

V is TRBV7-2 and J is TRBJ2-3; the D gene is possibly TRBD2 (5 bases). Germline loops: CDR1 SGHTA, CDR2 FQGNSA. CDR3 length equals 13 residues. Trimming left V 4 bases short and J 7 bases short, with 12 bases between. CDR3 region: CASSSALGNTQYF. The CDR3 nucleotides read TGTGCCAGCAGCTCCGCACTAGGCAATACGCAGTATTTT.

The chain links TRBV6-5 to TRBJ2-5; possibly TRBD2 for D (7 bases). Looked up from germline, CDR1 is MNHEY and CDR2 is SVGAGI. The CDR3 spans 14 residues. The V end lost 2 bases, the J end lost 5 bases, and 12 bases lay between the germline ends. The chain's CDR3 is CASSYNRGGETQYF. The CDR3 region has the DNA TGTGCCAGCAGTTACAATAGGGGGGGGGAGACCCAGTACTTC.

V is TRBV10-3 and J is TRBJ2-7; 7 nucleotides agree with TRBD1. The CDR3 sequence is 16 residues long. Germline loops: CDR1 ENHRY, CDR2 SYGVKD. V lost 0 bases to trimming and J lost 1 base; unmatched junction nucleotides: 6. The DNA of the CDR3 is TGTGCCATCAGTGAGTCCAGTAACAGGGGTTCCTACGAGCAGTACTTC. Protein: CAISESSNRGSYEQYF.

The CDR3 reads CASSEWASGSYEQYF. The DNA for the CDR3 is TGTGCCAGCAGTGAATGGGCTAGCGGGAGCTACGAGCAGTACTTC. The V gene is TRBV2, the J gene TRBJ2-7; 10 bases map to TRBD2. Germline V lookup: CDR1 SNHLY, CDR2 FYNNEI. J gave up 3 bases and V 2 bases, and 4 bases lay outside the gene matches. The CDR3 contains 15 residues.

The chain has TRBV5-4 and TRBJ2-5; TRBD1 matches at 8 bases. Germline V gene data show CDR1 as SGHNT and CDR2 as YYREEE (reference sequence). J lost 7 bases, V lost 10 bases, and 15 bases had no gene match. This CDR3 contains 14 residues. CDR3 sequence (DNA): TGTGCCGCGACCGACCGACAGGGGTCGGGGACCCAGTACTTC. It translates to CAATDRQGSGTQYF.

The chain employs TRBV3-1 (or the pseudogene TRBV3-2) and TRBJ2-7, with TRBD2 identical over 7 bases. Germline V gene data show CDR1 as LGHDT and CDR2 as YNNKEL (reference sequence). The V segment lost 7 bases and the J segment 1 base; nucleotides outside the gene matches: 7. The CDR3 is 14 amino acids. DNA of the CDR3: TGTGCCAGCACTCGAGCTAGCGGATCCTACGAGCAGTACTTC. The encoded protein is CASTRASGSYEQYF.

The chain links TRBV7-8 to TRBJ2-2; 12 nucleotides agree with TRBD2. Germline V gene lookup returns CDR1 SGHVS and CDR2 FQNEAQ. This CDR3 comprises 14 residues. V trimming: 6 bases; J trimming: 6 bases; junction bases outside the gene matches: 2. The CDR3 sequence is CASRTSGRSGELFF. CDR3 nucleotide sequence: TGTGCCAGCAGAACTAGCGGGAGGTCCGGGGAGCTGTTTTTT.

The rearrangement links TRBV3-1 (or the pseudogene TRBV3-2) to TRBJ2-5; D possibly corresponds to TRBD2 (5 bases). V lost 4 bases and J lost 5, with 8 bases in between. From germline, CDR1 is LGHDT and CDR2 YNNKEL (reference sequence). The CDR3 spans 12 residues. The CDR3 here is CASSLDSETQYF. The CDR3 nucleotides read TGTGCCAGCAGCCTGGACTCGGAGACCCAGTACTTC.

The genes are TRBV3-1 (or the pseudogene TRBV3-2) and TRBJ2-1, with D perhaps TRBD2 (7 bases). CDR1 LGHDT and CDR2 YNNKEL come from the germline V gene (reference sequence). This CDR3 comprises 15 residues. Between the trimmed V and J ends, which lost 4 bases and 8 bases, there was a span of 18 bases. The CDR3 protein is CASSPMARGGDEQFF. The CDR3 DNA reads as TGTGCCAGCAGCCCCATGGCCAGGGGAGGGGATGAGCAGTTCTTC.

This clone has more than one count but fewer than ten. This chain connects TRBV19 to TRBJ1-4, with D uncertain. V lost 5 bases to trimming and J lost 8 bases, with 12 bases between them. The CDR3 is 13 amino acids. CDR1 is LNHDA and CDR2 is SQIVND in the germline V gene (reference sequence). CDR3 protein: CASSSTQVEKLFF. The CDR3, as DNA: TGTGCCAGTAGTTCGACCCAGGTAGAAAAACTGTTTTTT.

This rearrangement joins TRBV27 to TRBJ1-6, with 10 nucleotides matching TRBD1. The V gene's germline CDR1 is MNHEY and CDR2 SMNVEV (reference sequence). This CDR3 has 15 amino acids. The ends lost 4 bases at V and 5 bases at J; junction bases unmatched: 2. The CDR3 here is CASSSGTGDNSPLHF. In DNA, the CDR3 is TGTGCCAGCAGTTCCGGGACAGGGGATAATTCACCCCTCCACTTT.

V gene TRBV3-1 (or the pseudogene TRBV3-2) combines with J gene TRBJ1-2; a weak D match, TRBD1 (5 bases). CDR1 is LGHDT, CDR2 YNNKEL, per germline (reference sequence). Deletions cut 4 bases from V and 1 base from J, with 22 bases between. This CDR3 contains 18 residues. The CDR3 loop reads CASSPVPGGTDLNYGYTF. CDR3 DNA sequence: TGTGCCAGCAGCCCCGTTCCGGGGGGGACGGACCTTAACTATGGCTACACCTTC.

The chain has TRBV4-1 and TRBJ2-1, with TRBD2 matching 13 bases. The CDR3 loop spans 16 amino acids. The V segment lost 11 bases and the J segment 12 bases; nucleotides outside the gene matches: 19. Germline V gene sequence: CDR1 MGHRA, CDR2 YSYEKL. The CDR3 region has the DNA TGCGCCCGCCGCCGACTCCCGGGACTAGCGGGACCCGGGCAGTTCTTC. This codes for CARRRLPGLAGPGQFF.